These T cell receptor beta chains were read from a single sample in a study of OX40 agonist ivuxolimab in advanced cancers. This table comes from immunoSEQ multiplex PCR, and its TCRdb copy is limited to in-frame clones, with some not included. The table has tens of thousands of clones, roughly 84% seen once. The material sequenced was CD4+ or CD8+ T cells sorted from blood, taken in a trial of the OX40 agonist ivuxolimab. These receptors were collected from an adult with an advanced solid tumor such as melanoma, head and neck, liver or kidney cancer. The CDR3 runs from the conserved cysteine through the conserved F or W. The D gene is left open where the match is weak. Some rows have no size entry. The others give once, few or many, or a class for an expanded clone.

>TRBV29-1|TRBJ1-1|-|-
CSAERRTRGDTEAFF
TGCAGCGCTGAGAGGAGGACGAGGGGAGACACTGAAGCTTTCTTT
>TRBV7-6|TRBJ2-3|-|-
CASSPPRRDTQYF
TGTGCCAGCAGCCCGCCCCGACGGGATACGCAGTATTTT
>TRBV12-5|TRBJ1-2|-|few
CASGLGQTYGYTF
TGTGCTAGTGGTTTGGGACAGACGTATGGCTACACCTTC
>TRBV10-3|TRBJ1-3|-|-
CAIRPGAGNGGNTIYF
TGTGCCATCAGGCCTGGGGCAGGGAATGGAGGAAACACCATATATTTT
>TRBV6-1|TRBJ2-2|TRBD1|few
CASSTHRGTGELFF
TGTGCCAGCAGCACCCACAGGGGTACCGGGGAGCTGTTTTTT
>TRBV10-1|TRBJ1-2|-|-
CASSESGSYGYTF
TGCGCCAGCAGTGAGTCGGGCAGCTATGGCTACACCTTC
>TRBV5-6|TRBJ1-2|TRBD1|-
CASSPDTGGYGYTF
TGTGCCAGCAGCCCAGACACAGGGGGCTATGGCTACACCTTC
>TRBV7-2|TRBJ2-1|TRBD2|-
CASTSLPGLEYNEQFF
TGTGCCAGCACCTCGTTACCGGGACTAGAGTATAATGAGCAGTTCTTC
>TRBV5-1|TRBJ1-1|-|few
CASSLNENTEAFF
TGCGCCAGCAGCTTGAACGAGAACACTGAAGCTTTCTTT
>TRBV19|TRBJ2-5|TRBD1|-
CASSFDGTGQETQYF
TGTGCCAGTAGTTTCGACGGGACAGGACAAGAGACCCAGTACTTC
>TRBV6-5|TRBJ2-7|-|-
CASKPGTALYEQYF
TGTGCCAGCAAACCCGGGACTGCTTTATACGAGCAGTACTTC
>TRBV5-1|TRBJ1-1|-|once
CASSPQVANTEAFF
TGCGCCAGCAGTCCACAGGTGGCAAACACTGAAGCTTTCTTT
>TRBV6-5|TRBJ1-2|-|-
CASTTYNYGYTF
TGTGCCAGTACTACCTATAACTATGGCTACACCTTC
>TRBV4-2|TRBJ1-5|TRBD1|-
CASSQAIGDSNQPQHF
TGTGCCAGCAGCCAAGCCATCGGGGACAGTAATCAGCCCCAGCATTTT
>TRBV7-9|TRBJ2-7|TRBD2|-
CASSSGTSGAYEQYF
TGTGCCAGCAGCTCCGGGACTAGCGGGGCCTACGAGCAGTACTTC
>TRBV7-7|TRBJ2-3|-|-
CASSFSGTDTQYF
TGTGCTAGCAGCTTCAGTGGCACAGATACGCAGTATTTT
>TRBV4-3|TRBJ1-2|TRBD1|-
CASSRGTGTGASYGYTF
TGCGCCAGCAGCCGGGGAACCGGGACAGGTGCTTCTTATGGCTACACCTTC
>TRBV29-1|TRBJ2-2|-|few
CSVWGAGELFF
TGCAGCGTGTGGGGGGCCGGGGAGCTGTTTTTT
>TRBV7-6|TRBJ2-5|-|-
CASSLGAERTQYF
TGTGCCAGCAGCTTAGGGGCCGAAAGGACCCAGTACTTC
>TRBV5-1|TRBJ1-1|-|once
CASSPAGEREAFF
TGCGCCAGCAGCCCGGCGGGGGAACGTGAAGCTTTCTTT
>TRBV5-1|TRBJ2-3|-|-
CASSLARTDTQYF
TGCGCCAGCAGCTTGGCCCGCACAGATACGCAGTATTTT
>TRBV5-6|TRBJ2-5|-|-
CASSLVSGRETQYF
TGTGCCAGCAGCTTGGTATCGGGGAGAGAGACCCAGTACTTC
>TRBV7-8|TRBJ2-7|TRBD1|-
CASSWSRDRSYEQYF
TGTGCCAGCAGCTGGAGCCGGGACAGGTCCTACGAGCAGTACTTC
>TRBV12-5|TRBJ1-1|-|-
CASGLEMNTEAFF
TGTGCTAGTGGTTTGGAGATGAACACTGAAGCTTTCTTT
>TRBV7-9|TRBJ1-1|-|once
CASSLRSNTEAFF
TGTGCCAGCAGCTTAAGGTCAAACACTGAAGCTTTCTTT
>TRBV27|TRBJ1-1|TRBD1|-
CASSRDRMIKAFF
TGTGCCAGCAGCCGGGACAGGATGATAAAAGCTTTCTTT
>TRBV4-3|TRBJ2-7|-|-
CASSQGTETYEQYF
TGCGCCAGCAGCCAAGGGACGGAGACCTACGAGCAGTACTTC
>TRBV7-9|TRBJ2-3|TRBD1|-
CASSTDRSDTQYF
TGTGCCAGCAGCACGGACAGGTCAGATACGCAGTATTTT